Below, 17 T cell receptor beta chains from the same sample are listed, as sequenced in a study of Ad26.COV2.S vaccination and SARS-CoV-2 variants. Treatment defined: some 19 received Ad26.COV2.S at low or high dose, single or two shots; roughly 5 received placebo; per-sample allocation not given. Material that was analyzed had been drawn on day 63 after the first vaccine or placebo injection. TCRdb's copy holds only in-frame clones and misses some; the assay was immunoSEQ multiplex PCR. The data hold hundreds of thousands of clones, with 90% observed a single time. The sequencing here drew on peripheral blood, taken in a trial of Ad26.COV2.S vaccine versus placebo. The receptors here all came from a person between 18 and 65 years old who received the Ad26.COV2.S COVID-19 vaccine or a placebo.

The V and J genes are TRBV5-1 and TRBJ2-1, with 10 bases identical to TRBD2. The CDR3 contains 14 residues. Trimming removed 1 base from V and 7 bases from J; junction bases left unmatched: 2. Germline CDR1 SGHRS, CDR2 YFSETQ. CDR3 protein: CASSLTSGMNEQFF. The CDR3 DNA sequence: TGCGCCAGCAGCTTGACTAGCGGGATGAATGAGCAGTTCTTC.

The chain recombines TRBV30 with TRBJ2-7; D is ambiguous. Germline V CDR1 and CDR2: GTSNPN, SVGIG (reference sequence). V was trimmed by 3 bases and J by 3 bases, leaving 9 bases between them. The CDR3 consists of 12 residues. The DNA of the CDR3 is TGTGCCTGGAGCCCCAGCCTCTACGAGCAGTACTTC. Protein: CAWSPSLYEQYF.

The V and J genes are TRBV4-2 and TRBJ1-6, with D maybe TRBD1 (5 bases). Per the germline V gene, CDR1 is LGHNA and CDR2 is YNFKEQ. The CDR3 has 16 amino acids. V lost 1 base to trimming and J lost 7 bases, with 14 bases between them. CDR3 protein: CASSQGSQGGNSPLHF. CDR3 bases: TGTGCCAGCAGCCAAGGGTCGCAGGGAGGCAATTCACCCCTCCACTTT.

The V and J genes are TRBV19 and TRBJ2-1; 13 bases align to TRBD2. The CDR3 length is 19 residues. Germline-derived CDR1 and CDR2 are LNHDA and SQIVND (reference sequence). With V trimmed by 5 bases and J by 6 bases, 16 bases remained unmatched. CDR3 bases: TGTGCCAGTAGTTCATGGCCCGACGGTACTAGCGGGAGGGCCAATGAGCAGTTCTTC. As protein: CASSSWPDGTSGRANEQFF. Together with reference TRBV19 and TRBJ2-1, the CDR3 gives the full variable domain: DGGITQSPKYLFRKEGQNVTLSCEQNLNHDAMYWYRQDPGQGLRLIYYSQIVNDFQKGDIAEGYSVSREKKESFPLTVTSAQKNPTAFYLCASSSWPDGTSGRANEQFFGPGTRLTVL.

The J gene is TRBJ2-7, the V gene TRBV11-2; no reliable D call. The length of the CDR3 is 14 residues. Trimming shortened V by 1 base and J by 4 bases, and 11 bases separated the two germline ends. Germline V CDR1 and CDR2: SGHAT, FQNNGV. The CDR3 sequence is CASSLAGARYEQYF. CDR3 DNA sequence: TGTGCCAGCAGCTTAGCCGGTGCCAGGTACGAGCAGTACTTC.

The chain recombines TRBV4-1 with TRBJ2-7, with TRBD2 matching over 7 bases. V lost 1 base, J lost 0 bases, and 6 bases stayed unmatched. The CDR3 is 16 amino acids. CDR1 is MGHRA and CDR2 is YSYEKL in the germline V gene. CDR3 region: CASSQVLADYSYEQYF. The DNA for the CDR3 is TGCGCCAGCAGCCAAGTGCTAGCGGACTACTCCTACGAGCAGTACTTC.

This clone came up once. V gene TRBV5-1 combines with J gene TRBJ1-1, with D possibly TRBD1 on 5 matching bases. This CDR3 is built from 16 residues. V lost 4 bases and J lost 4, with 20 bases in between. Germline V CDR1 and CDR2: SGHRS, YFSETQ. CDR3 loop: CASSVLQGRGATEAFF. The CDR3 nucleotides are TGCGCCAGCAGCGTGCTTCAAGGGAGAGGGGCCACTGAAGCTTTCTTT.

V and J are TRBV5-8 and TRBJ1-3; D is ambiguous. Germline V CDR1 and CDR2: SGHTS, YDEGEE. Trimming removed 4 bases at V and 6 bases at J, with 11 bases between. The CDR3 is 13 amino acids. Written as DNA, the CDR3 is TGTGCCAGCAGCCTTAGGGCGGCAAACACCATATATTTT. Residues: CASSLRAANTIYF.

CDR3 in DNA: TGTGCCAGCAGCACTATAGCGGAATTAGGCCCAGATACGCAGTATTTT. Protein sequence: CASSTIAELGPDTQYF. V usage is TRBV21-1 and J usage is TRBJ2-3; the D call in the table, TRBD2, was not verified against the DNA. TRBV21-1 is a pseudogene locus. This CDR3 contains 16 residues.

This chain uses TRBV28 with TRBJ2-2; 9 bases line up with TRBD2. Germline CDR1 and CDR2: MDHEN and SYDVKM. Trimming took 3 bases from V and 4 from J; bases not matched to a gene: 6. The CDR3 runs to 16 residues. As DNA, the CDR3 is TGTGCCAGCAGTTTGGGGTTGCGGGAGGGCACCGGGGAGCTGTTTTTT. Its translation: CASSLGLREGTGELFF.

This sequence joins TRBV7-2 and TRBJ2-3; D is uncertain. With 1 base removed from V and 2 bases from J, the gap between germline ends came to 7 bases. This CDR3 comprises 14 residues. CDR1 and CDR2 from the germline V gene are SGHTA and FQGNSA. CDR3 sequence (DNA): TGTGCCAGCAGCTTAGGCTTTATCACAGATACGCAGTATTTT. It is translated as CASSLGFITDTQYF.

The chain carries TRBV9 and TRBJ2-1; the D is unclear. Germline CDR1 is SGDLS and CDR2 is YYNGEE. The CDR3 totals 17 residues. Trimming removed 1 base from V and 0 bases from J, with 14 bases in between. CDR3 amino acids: CASSVPAVSRSYNEQFF. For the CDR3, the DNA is TGTGCCAGCAGCGTACCCGCAGTAAGCCGCTCCTACAATGAGCAGTTCTTC.

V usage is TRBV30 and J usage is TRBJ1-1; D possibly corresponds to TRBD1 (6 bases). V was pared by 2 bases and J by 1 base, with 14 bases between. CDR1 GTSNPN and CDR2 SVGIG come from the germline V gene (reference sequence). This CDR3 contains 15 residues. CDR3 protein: CAWSFTDRQNTEAFF. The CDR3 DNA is TGTGCCTGGAGTTTTACGGACAGACAGAACACTGAAGCTTTCTTT.

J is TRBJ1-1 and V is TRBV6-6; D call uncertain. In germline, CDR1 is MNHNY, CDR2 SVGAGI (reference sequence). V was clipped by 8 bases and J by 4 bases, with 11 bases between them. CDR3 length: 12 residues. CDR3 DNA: TGTGCCAGCTCCCAAACCGGCACTGAAGCTTTCTTT. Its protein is CASSQTGTEAFF.

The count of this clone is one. CDR3 sequence reads: CASSRPSTDTEAFF. CDR3 bases: TGTGCCAGCAGCCGCCCTAGTACGGACACTGAAGCTTTCTTT. The chain is built from TRBV5-5 and TRBJ1-1; D not certain. There are 14 residues in the CDR3. V was trimmed by 4 bases and J by 3 bases, leaving 13 bases between them. Germline V gene lookup returns CDR1 SGHKS and CDR2 YYEKEE (reference sequence).

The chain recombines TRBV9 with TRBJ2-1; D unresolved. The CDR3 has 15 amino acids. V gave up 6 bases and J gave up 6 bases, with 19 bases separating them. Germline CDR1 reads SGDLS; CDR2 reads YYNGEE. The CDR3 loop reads CASTPRVWPGNEQFF. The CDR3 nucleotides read TGTGCCAGCACCCCGCGAGTCTGGCCCGGCAATGAGCAGTTCTTC.

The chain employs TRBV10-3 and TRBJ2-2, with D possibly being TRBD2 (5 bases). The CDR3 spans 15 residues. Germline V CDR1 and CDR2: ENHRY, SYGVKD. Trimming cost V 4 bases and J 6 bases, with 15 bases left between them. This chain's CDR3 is CAISALVEGSGELFF. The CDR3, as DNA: TGTGCCATCAGTGCGTTGGTTGAGGGATCCGGGGAGCTGTTTTTT.